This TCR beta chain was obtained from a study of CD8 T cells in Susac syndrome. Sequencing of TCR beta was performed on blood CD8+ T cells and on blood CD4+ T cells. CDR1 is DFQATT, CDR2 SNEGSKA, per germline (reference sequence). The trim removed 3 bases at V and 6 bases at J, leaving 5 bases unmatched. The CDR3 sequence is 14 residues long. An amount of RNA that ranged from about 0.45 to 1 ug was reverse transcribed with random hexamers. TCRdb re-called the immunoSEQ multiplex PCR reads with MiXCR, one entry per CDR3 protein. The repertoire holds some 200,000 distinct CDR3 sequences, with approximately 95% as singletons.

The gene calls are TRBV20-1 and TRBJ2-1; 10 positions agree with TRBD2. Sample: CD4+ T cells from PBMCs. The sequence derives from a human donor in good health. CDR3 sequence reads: CSASLAGARNEQFF. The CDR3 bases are TGCAGTGCTAGTCTAGCGGGGGCTCGCAATGAGCAGTTCTTC.